A single sample is the source of the 17 T cell receptor beta chains below, sequenced in a study of technical replicates of blood from several donors. TCRdb keeps only in-frame clones here, not all; method: immunoSEQ multiplex PCR. The data hold about 83,000 clones, with about 91% observed a single time. Sequencing was performed on T cells isolated from PBMCs. The receptors shown here come from a human donor in good health.

This chain links TRBV7-9 with TRBJ1-4, with 11 bases identical to TRBD1. This CDR3 is built from 16 residues. J lost 8 bases, V lost 1 base, and 6 bases had no gene match. Germline V gene lookup returns CDR1 SEHNR and CDR2 FQNEAQ (reference sequence). The CDR3 loop is CASSLGTGGSWEKLFF. The CDR3 nucleotides read TGTGCCAGCAGCTTAGGGACAGGGGGCTCTTGGGAAAAACTGTTTTTT.

This clone was seen a handful of times. J is TRBJ1-4 and V is TRBV5-1; D unresolved. CDR1 SGHRS and CDR2 YFSETQ come from the germline V gene. V was cut by 1 base and J by 3 bases, with 4 bases left in between. This CDR3 region has 13 residues. CDR3 sequence reads: CASSLTANEKLFF. The CDR3 DNA reads as TGCGCCAGCAGCTTGACGGCTAATGAAAAACTGTTTTTT.

This sequence joins TRBV18 and TRBJ1-2; D is undetermined. Germline-derived CDR1 and CDR2 are KGHSH and LQKENI. V was trimmed by 2 bases and J by 5 bases, leaving 9 bases between them. This CDR3 comprises 13 residues. CDR3 residues: CASSPRQQYGYTF. The CDR3 bases are TGTGCCAGCTCACCAAGACAACAGTATGGCTACACCTTC.

V and J are TRBV13 and TRBJ2-7, with unresolved D. The germline V gene encodes CDR1 PRHDT and CDR2 FYEKMQ (reference sequence). CDR3 length equals 15 residues. The V and J ends lost 5 bases and 0 bases respectively, with 14 bases between them. The CDR3 here is CASSINIGGSYEQYF. The CDR3 DNA is TGTGCCAGCAGCATTAATATAGGCGGCTCCTACGAGCAGTACTTC.

A single count supports this clone. The rearrangement links TRBV11-3 to TRBJ1-3; D gene uncertain. The V end was cut by 1 base, the J end by 0 bases, with 13 bases between. Germline loops: CDR1 SGHNT, CDR2 YENEEA. The CDR3 spans 17 residues. CDR3 coding DNA: TGTGCCAGCAGCTTAGTCCCGCGGTCGCGCTCTGGAAACACCATATATTTT. This gives the protein CASSLVPRSRSGNTIYF.

V is TRBV5-1 and J is TRBJ1-1; D may be TRBD1 (5 bases). The CDR3 loop spans 12 amino acids. The ends were cut back, 5 bases at V and 8 bases at J, with 13 bases in the middle. Per the germline V gene, CDR1 is SGHRS and CDR2 is YFSETQ. The CDR3 nucleotides read TGCGCCAGCAGTCAGGGAAGGGCCGAAGCTTTCTTT. Translating gives CASSQGRAEAFF.

This clone was detected only once. The J gene is TRBJ2-3, the V gene TRBV28; possible D gene TRBD2, 6 bases. Trimming stripped 3 bases from V and 5 bases from J, with 12 bases between. Germline assignment: CDR1 MDHEN and CDR2 SYDVKM. The length of the CDR3 is 14 residues. DNA of the CDR3: TGTGCCAGCAGTTTGGTGGGGCGGGGAGATACGCAGTATTTT. This encodes CASSLVGRGDTQYF.

This clone was recorded once. The J gene is TRBJ1-1, the V gene TRBV29-1; tentative D call: TRBD1 (5 bases). The CDR3 is 13 residues long. V was shortened by 7 bases and J by 2 bases, with 14 bases between the two germline ends. Germline CDR1 reads SQVTM; CDR2 reads ANQGSEA. CDR3 sequence (DNA): TGCAGCGCAATTAGACAGATTAACACTGAAGCTTTCTTT. Protein sequence: CSAIRQINTEAFF.

The chain is built from TRBV5-1 and TRBJ1-1; 7 nucleotides agree with TRBD1. Germline CDR1 and CDR2: SGHRS and YFSETQ. The trim removed 7 bases at V and 3 bases at J, leaving 9 bases unmatched. The CDR3 is 14 residues long. CDR3 nucleotides: TGCGCCAGCCGGACAGGAGGGGTGTACACTGAAGCTTTCTTT. It yields the protein CASRTGGVYTEAFF.

V and J are TRBV6-1 and TRBJ1-4; TRBD1 matches at 9 bases. J gave up 3 bases and V 2 bases, and 4 bases lay outside the gene matches. Per germline, CDR1 MNHNS and CDR2 SASEGT. CDR3 length: 16 residues. Here the CDR3 reads CASSEMGQGPNEKLFF. CDR3 in DNA: TGTGCCAGCAGTGAAATGGGACAGGGACCTAATGAAAAACTGTTTTTT.

The chain links TRBV5-6 to TRBJ2-1; a weak D match, TRBD2 (6 bases). Germline CDR1 SGHDT, CDR2 YYEEEE. The CDR3 is 12 amino acids. Trimming left V 3 bases short and J 9 bases short, with 10 bases between. The CDR3 loop reads CASSSQGGEQFF. CDR3 bases: TGTGCCAGCAGCTCTCAGGGAGGTGAGCAGTTCTTC.

The chain links TRBV5-1 to TRBJ2-7; D is possibly TRBD2 (6 bases). This CDR3 region has 12 residues. Germline CDR1 SGHRS, CDR2 YFSETQ. V was trimmed by 4 bases and J by 7 bases, leaving 12 bases between them. This CDR3 is CASSPPEGEQYF. CDR3 in DNA: TGCGCCAGCAGCCCCCCGGAGGGGGAGCAGTACTTC.

The V and J genes are TRBV5-1 and TRBJ2-2, with a tentative D call TRBD2 (8 bases). Germline values: CDR1 SGHRS, CDR2 YFSETQ. The CDR3 runs to 18 residues. Trimming left V 7 bases short and J 0 bases short, with 22 bases between. The CDR3 DNA is TGCGCCAGCCGACGGGGGGGTACGGGACAGACGAACACCGGGGAGCTGTTTTTT. Translation: CASRRGGTGQTNTGELFF.

The chain uses TRBV18 and TRBJ2-5, with D maybe TRBD1 (6 bases). V shed 6 bases and J shed 2 bases, with 19 bases lying between them. This CDR3 is 16 amino acids long. CDR1 and CDR2 (germline): KGHSH, LQKENI. CDR3 sequence: CASSVKYKTGQETQYF. DNA for the CDR3: TGTGCCAGCTCGGTAAAATATAAAACAGGGCAAGAGACCCAGTACTTC.

The chain is built from TRBV4-2 and TRBJ2-1, with 8 bases fitting TRBD2. Germline values: CDR1 LGHNA, CDR2 YNFKEQ. Trimming removed 7 bases from V and 0 bases from J; junction bases left unmatched: 14. The CDR3 is 18 residues long. The CDR3 bases are TGTGCCAGCACCACCTATAGCGGGGAATTTGACTCCTACAATGAGCAGTTCTTC. It encodes CASTTYSGEFDSYNEQFF.

CDR3: CASSFKTGEATIYF. CDR3 in DNA: TGTGCCAGCAGCTTTAAAACAGGGGAAGCCACCATATATTTT. The chain links TRBV5-4 to TRBJ1-3; 7 positions agree with TRBD1. J gave up 9 bases and V 2 bases, and 8 bases lay outside the gene matches. CDR1 is SGHNT and CDR2 is YYREEE in the germline V gene (reference sequence). The CDR3 is 14 residues long.

The rearrangement uses TRBV11-1 and TRBJ2-2, with TRBD1 identical over 10 bases. The CDR3 spans 16 residues. Germline CDR1 reads SGHAT; CDR2 reads FQDESV (reference sequence). Losses at the gene ends were 5 bases for V and 4 bases for J; bases not matched to a gene: 7. Written as DNA, the CDR3 is TGTGCCAGCAGCCCCATCGACAGGGGGCCCACCGGGGAGCTGTTTTTT. Its protein is CASSPIDRGPTGELFF.